These 19 T cell receptor beta chains were sequenced from one sample in a study of cytotoxic CD8 clonotypes in ibrutinib-treated CLL. The table came from immunoSEQ multiplex PCR; TCRdb's copy has only in-frame clones and leaves some out. The repertoire has 110,000 or so clones, more than 55% of them found once; the top ten carry around 37%. The specimen comprised PBMCs, sampled after 24 months of ibrutinib treatment. The origin of the receptors is a human donor with chronic lymphocytic leukemia.

J is TRBJ2-7 and V is TRBV25-1; 7 bases fit TRBD1. The CDR3 length is 14 residues. Germline V CDR1 and CDR2: MGHDK, SYGVNS. With 3 bases clipped from V and 2 bases from J, the junction kept 4 bases outside the gene matches. The CDR3 spells CASSERQGPYEQYF. CDR3 bases: TGTGCCAGCAGTGAGCGACAGGGCCCCTACGAGCAGTACTTC.

CDR3 bases: TGTGCCAGCAGTTCGACAGGGCCGGGGGAAGCTTTCTTT. Protein product: CASSSTGPGEAFF. This chain links TRBV28 with TRBJ1-1, with 7 bases identical to TRBD1. With 4 bases clipped from V and 8 bases from J, the junction kept 7 bases outside the gene matches. The CDR3 spans 13 residues. The germline CDR1 and CDR2 sequences are MDHEN and SYDVKM.

This clone was counted once. The genes are TRBV6-1 and TRBJ1-1, with D unclear. Per germline, CDR1 MNHNS and CDR2 SASEGT. V was shortened by 0 bases and J by 4 bases, with 6 bases between the two germline ends. The CDR3 totals 13 residues. This chain's CDR3 is CASSEAVLTEAFF. For the CDR3, the DNA is TGTGCCAGCAGTGAAGCGGTCCTCACTGAAGCTTTCTTT.

This clone was detected a few times. This chain links TRBV5-6 with TRBJ1-1; D unresolved. The germline gives CDR1 SGHDT, CDR2 YYEEEE. This CDR3 region has 11 residues. V gave up 7 bases and J gave up 4 bases, with 8 bases separating them. The CDR3 here is CASPGPTEAFF. CDR3 coding DNA: TGTGCCAGCCCTGGGCCCACTGAAGCTTTCTTT. Supplemented by reference TRBV5-6 and TRBJ1-1, the full variable domain reads DAGVTQSPTHLIKTRGQQVTLRCSPKSGHDTVSWYQQALGQGPQFIFQYYEEEERQRGNFPDRFSGHQFPNYSSELNVNALLLGDSALYLCASPGPTEAFFGQGTRLTVV.

This clone was recorded a few times. The V and J genes are TRBV6-4 and TRBJ1-6; the match to TRBD1 covers 7 bases. Germline values: CDR1 MRHNA, CDR2 SNTAGT. V was pared by 5 bases and J by 7 bases, with 5 bases of the junction left unmatched. This CDR3 has 14 amino acids. CDR3 bases: TGTGCCAGCAGTACCGGGACAGAGAATTCACCCCTCCACTTT. Amino acid sequence: CASSTGTENSPLHF.

V is TRBV9 and J is TRBJ2-1, with D perhaps matching TRBD1 (6 bases). The V and J ends lost 0 bases and 7 bases respectively, with 8 bases between them. Germline V lookup: CDR1 SGDLS, CDR2 YYNGEE. This CDR3 is 13 amino acids long. CDR3 in DNA: TGTGCCAGCAGCGTAGGGCAGGGGAATGAGCAGTTCTTC. Protein: CASSVGQGNEQFF.

This rearrangement joins TRBV30 to TRBJ2-1; 10 bases line up with TRBD2. CDR3 length: 17 residues. The germline V gene encodes CDR1 GTSNPN and CDR2 SVGIG (reference sequence). The V and J ends lost 0 bases and 1 base, in that order; junction bases with no gene match: 6. As DNA, the CDR3 is TGTGCCTGGAGTGTTGTGTCTAGCGGGGGATCCTACAATGAGCAGTTCTTC. Amino acid sequence: CAWSVVSSGGSYNEQFF.

The rearrangement uses TRBV5-1 and TRBJ2-7; TRBD1 aligns across 8 bases. CDR1 and CDR2 from the germline V gene are SGHRS and YFSETQ. There are 14 residues in the CDR3. Unmatched junction bases numbered 5, after V lost 4 bases and J lost 2 bases. The CDR3 here is CASSTTGGTYEQYF. The CDR3 DNA reads as TGCGCCAGCAGCACCACAGGGGGGACCTACGAGCAGTACTTC.

J is TRBJ2-5 and V is TRBV7-9; no firm D call. This CDR3 comprises 15 residues. Between the trimmed V and J ends, which lost 5 bases and 2 bases, there was a span of 15 bases. In germline, CDR1 is SEHNR, CDR2 FQNEAQ (reference sequence). DNA for the CDR3: TGTGCCAGCAGCCCCAATAGGGCAGGTCAAGAGACCCAGTACTTC. Its translation is CASSPNRAGQETQYF.

This clone has a handful of counts. The rearrangement joins TRBV2 to TRBJ2-1, with a tentative D call TRBD2 (5 bases). V lost 1 base and J lost 6, with 10 bases in between. CDR3 length: 14 amino acids. CDR1 and CDR2 from the germline V gene are SNHLY and FYNNEI. CDR3 loop: CASSEGRSFNEQFF. The CDR3 nucleotides are TGTGCCAGCAGTGAAGGGAGGAGCTTCAATGAGCAGTTCTTC.

The gene calls are TRBV30 and TRBJ2-1, with D unclear. Trimming removed 4 bases from V and 4 bases from J, with 8 bases in between. Germline values: CDR1 GTSNPN, CDR2 SVGIG (reference sequence). CDR3 size: 12 residues. In DNA form, the CDR3 reads TGTGCCTGGACTCGAGATTACAATGAGCAGTTCTTC. As protein: CAWTRDYNEQFF. The full variable domain, its missing parts supplied by reference TRBV30 and TRBJ2-1, is SQTIHQWPATLVQPVGSPLSLECTVEGTSNPNLYWYRQAAGRGLQLLFYSVGIGQISSEVPQNLSASRPQDRQFILSSKKLLLSDSGFYLCAWTRDYNEQFFGPGTRLTVL.

To note about this clone: With a far larger clone one base away, a read error is the likely cause. The V and J genes are TRBV5-1 and TRBJ1-5; D possibly corresponds to TRBD1 (5 bases). The length of the CDR3 is 13 residues. CDR1 is SGHRS, CDR2 YFSETQ, per germline. The DNA of the CDR3 is TGCGCCAACAGCTTACAGGTCGGTCAGCCCCAGCATTTT. Its translation is CANSLQVGQPQHF.

V usage is TRBV9 and J usage is TRBJ2-5; the D is unclear. The CDR3 contains 14 residues. V was shortened by 0 bases and J by 0 bases, with 6 bases between the two germline ends. The germline V gene has CDR1 SGDLS and CDR2 YYNGEE. CDR3 nucleotides: TGTGCCAGCAGCGTAGGAATAGACCAAGAGACCCAGTACTTC. This translates into CASSVGIDQETQYF.

This clone was seen a few times. The chain uses TRBV30 and TRBJ2-7; D call uncertain. V lost 0 bases and J lost 6, with 9 bases in between. CDR3 length: 12 residues. The germline V gene has CDR1 GTSNPN and CDR2 SVGIG (reference sequence). The CDR3 DNA sequence: TGTGCCTGGAGTGTATGGGGAATCGAGCAGTACTTC. Protein sequence: CAWSVWGIEQYF.

The rearrangement uses TRBV9 and TRBJ1-3, with 7 bases fitting TRBD1. This CDR3 comprises 16 residues. The V segment lost 0 bases and the J segment 0 bases; nucleotides outside the gene matches: 3. Germline CDR1 reads SGDLS; CDR2 reads YYNGEE. Written as DNA, the CDR3 is TGTGCCAGCAGCGTAGGGGACAGAGCCTCTGGAAACACCATATATTTT. Translated, it gives CASSVGDRASGNTIYF.

The V and J genes are TRBV12-5 and TRBJ1-1; 10 bases are shared with TRBD1. V shed 5 bases, J shed 7 bases, and the junction held 7 bases outside the gene matches. Germline CDR1 reads LGHNT; CDR2 reads FRNRAP. The CDR3 covers 14 residues. CDR3 sequence reads: CASGRQGADSEAFF. DNA for the CDR3: TGTGCTAGTGGTCGACAGGGGGCGGATAGTGAAGCTTTCTTT.

This clone showed up just once. The CDR3 DNA sequence: TGTGCCTGGGCCAGCCAGGCGGGAGGCTACACCTTC. It yields the protein CAWASQAGGYTF. The chain uses TRBV30 and TRBJ1-2; D is uncertain. CDR1 is GTSNPN, CDR2 SVGIG, per germline (reference sequence). The CDR3 is 12 residues long. Trimming shortened V by 5 bases and J by 8 bases, and 15 bases separated the two germline ends.

This clone was seen a few times. One end of the junction fails to match germline, which may point to a read error. The chain combines TRBV7-7 with TRBJ2-7, with D perhaps matching TRBD2 (5 bases). This CDR3 comprises 14 residues. Germline CDR1 reads SSHAT; CDR2 reads FNYEAQ (reference sequence). The CDR3 spells CASSLALQGYEQYF. Written as DNA, the CDR3 is TGTGCTAGCAGCTTAGCGCTACAAGGCTACGAGCAGTACTTC.

As to this clone: The sample carries other DNA sequences with the same CDR3. The chain couples TRBV19 to TRBJ2-3; no clear D. Germline V gene lookup returns CDR1 LNHDA and CDR2 SQIVND (reference sequence). The CDR3 runs to 13 residues. Trimming stripped 2 bases from V and 3 bases from J, with 6 bases between. For the CDR3, the DNA is TGTGCCAGTAGTATATCCGGAACAGATACGCAGTATTTT. Residues: CASSISGTDTQYF.